These 14 T cell receptor beta chains were sequenced from one sample in a study of radiotherapy plus CTLA-4 blockade in lung cancer. Libraries were prepared by immunoSEQ multiplex PCR; TCRdb keeps only in-frame clonotypes and omits some of them. Among roughly 59,000 clones listed, approximately 70% were seen once. The sample here was peripheral blood, taken from a patient treated with radiotherapy plus ipilimumab. Receptor source: a human donor with non-small cell lung cancer whose response to radiotherapy plus ipilimumab could not be evaluated.

The rearrangement links TRBV18 to TRBJ2-3, with D possibly matching TRBD2 (6 bases). Trimming left V 3 bases short and J 0 bases short, with 10 bases between. Germline V gives CDR1 KGHSH, CDR2 LQKENI. The CDR3 contains 15 residues. The CDR3 nucleotides are TGTGCCAGCTCACCCTGGAGCGGGAGCACAGATACGCAGTATTTT. It codes for CASSPWSGSTDTQYF.

The chain is built from TRBV5-1 and TRBJ1-2, with TRBD1 identical over 7 bases. The junction had 8 bases not matched to a gene; V was cut back by 0 bases and J by 6 bases. In germline, CDR1 is SGHRS, CDR2 YFSETQ. This CDR3 spans 15 amino acids. As DNA, the CDR3 is TGCGCCAGCAGCTTGGAGCAGGGGGTATTAGATGGCTACACCTTC. Encoded protein: CASSLEQGVLDGYTF. Looking up the rest from reference TRBV5-1 and TRBJ1-2 gives the full variable domain: KAGVTQTPRYLIKTRGQQVTLSCSPISGHRSVSWYQQTPGQGLQFLFEYFSETQRNKGNFPGRFSGRQFSNSRSEMNVSTLELGDSALYLCASSLEQGVLDGYTFGSGTRLTVV.

V usage is TRBV29-1 and J usage is TRBJ2-7, with TRBD2 identical over 14 bases. The CDR3 is 14 residues long. The ends lost 1 base at V and 4 bases at J; junction bases unmatched: 0. Germline CDR1 and CDR2: SQVTM and ANQGSEA. The CDR3 nucleotides read TGCAGCGTTGAAGGGACTAGCGGGAGGTACGAGCAGTACTTC. Translated: CSVEGTSGRYEQYF.

The CDR3 region has the DNA TGTGCCAGCTCAGAACTAACAGGGGGCGAGCAGTACTTC. Translated: CASSELTGGEQYF. The chain recombines TRBV18 with TRBJ2-7; 8 nucleotides agree with TRBD1. Per the germline V gene, CDR1 is KGHSH and CDR2 is LQKENI. V gave up 5 bases and J gave up 6 bases; unmatched junction bases: 6. The CDR3 spans 13 residues.

The J gene is TRBJ2-5, the V gene TRBV6-5; the D is unclear. Matching the DNA end better, TRBJ2-7 makes the J call doubtful. This CDR3 contains 10 residues. Germline loops: CDR1 MNHEY, CDR2 SVGAGI. CDR3 nucleotide sequence: TGTGCCAGCATCGAATACGAGCAGTACTTC. It translates to CASIEYEQYF.

V usage is TRBV11-2 and J usage is TRBJ2-7; TRBD2 is a possible D gene (6 bases). V was trimmed by 5 bases and J by 0 bases, leaving 11 bases between them. CDR1 and CDR2 (germline): SGHAT, FQNNGV. This CDR3 contains 14 residues. The CDR3 DNA is TGTGCCAGCAGCAAGGGACTTTTCTCCTACGAGCAGTACTTC. This sequence encodes CASSKGLFSYEQYF.

The table lists this clone with a count of one. The rearrangement links TRBV19 to TRBJ2-1; possibly TRBD1 for D (5 bases). CDR1 and CDR2 from the germline V gene are LNHDA and SQIVND (reference sequence). Trimming left V 6 bases short and J 1 base short, with 13 bases between. The CDR3 contains 15 residues. The CDR3 DNA is TGTGCCAGTAGCCCCCCTCAGGGTTCCTACAATGAGCAGTTCTTC. Its translation: CASSPPQGSYNEQFF.

The chain employs TRBV10-3 and TRBJ2-7; TRBD2 aligns across 11 bases. The CDR3 has 14 amino acids. The ends lost 6 bases at V and 4 bases at J; junction bases unmatched: 5. Germline CDR1 is ENHRY and CDR2 is SYGVKD. The CDR3 DNA reads TGTGCCATCAGAGCCGGGACTAGCGGATACGAGCAGTACTTC. Residues: CAIRAGTSGYEQYF.

V and J are TRBV30 and TRBJ2-2; TRBD1 agrees at 7 bases. CDR3 length equals 14 residues. Unmatched junction bases numbered 6, after V lost 3 bases and J lost 5 bases. The V gene's germline CDR1 is GTSNPN and CDR2 SVGIG (reference sequence). DNA of the CDR3: TGTGCCTGGAGCCGGGACAGCGTTACCGGGGAGCTGTTTTTT. Its protein product is CAWSRDSVTGELFF.

The chain uses TRBV4-2 and TRBJ2-6; TRBD1 is a possible D gene (6 bases). Germline lookup yields CDR1 LGHNA and CDR2 YNFKEQ. Trimming removed 1 base from V and 4 bases from J, with 11 bases in between. The CDR3 sequence is 16 residues long. This CDR3 reads CASSQAGTTGANVLTF. CDR3 DNA: TGTGCCAGCAGCCAAGCCGGGACAACAGGGGCCAACGTCCTGACTTTC.

The sample holds one count of this clone. J is TRBJ1-2 and V is TRBV5-6; D unclear. CDR1 is SGHDT, CDR2 YYEEEE, per germline. This CDR3 has 13 residues. V shed 0 bases and J shed 7 bases, with 10 bases lying between them. CDR3 loop: CASSLGRSGGYTF. The CDR3 DNA follows: TGTGCCAGCAGCTTGGGTAGGTCGGGTGGCTACACCTTC.

The rearrangement uses TRBV15 and TRBJ2-5, with 8 bases fitting TRBD1. CDR1 and CDR2 (germline): LNHNV, YYDKDF (reference sequence). This CDR3 has 15 amino acids. Losses at the gene ends were 3 bases for V and 5 bases for J; bases not matched to a gene: 8. The CDR3 bases are TGTGCCACCAGCAGTGGAGGACAGGGTTGGGAGACCCAGTACTTC. As protein: CATSSGGQGWETQYF. The variable domain in full, with the rest retrieved from reference TRBV15 and TRBJ2-5, is DAMVIQNPRYQVTQFGKPVTLSCSQTLNHNVMYWYQQKSSQAPKLLFHYYDKDFNNEADTPDNFQSRRPNTSFCFLDIRSPGLGDTAMYLCATSSGGQGWETQYFGPGTRLLVL.

This rearrangement joins TRBV2 to TRBJ2-3; 11 bases line up with TRBD2. The CDR3 sequence is 18 residues long. Germline loops: CDR1 SNHLY, CDR2 FYNNEI. V gave up 6 bases and J gave up 2 bases; unmatched junction bases: 13. CDR3 bases: TGTGCCAGCAGGGAACTCGAGAGACTAGCGGGAATCACAGATACGCAGTATTTT. It yields the protein CASRELERLAGITDTQYF.

This chain joins TRBV10-3 and TRBJ2-7; perhaps TRBD2 as D (6 bases). The CDR3 is 14 amino acids. V shed 5 bases and J shed 6 bases, with 17 bases lying between them. Germline CDR1 and CDR2: ENHRY and SYGVKD. CDR3 protein: CAISPGTGYGEQYF. The CDR3 DNA sequence: TGTGCCATCAGTCCCGGGACTGGGTACGGCGAGCAGTACTTC.